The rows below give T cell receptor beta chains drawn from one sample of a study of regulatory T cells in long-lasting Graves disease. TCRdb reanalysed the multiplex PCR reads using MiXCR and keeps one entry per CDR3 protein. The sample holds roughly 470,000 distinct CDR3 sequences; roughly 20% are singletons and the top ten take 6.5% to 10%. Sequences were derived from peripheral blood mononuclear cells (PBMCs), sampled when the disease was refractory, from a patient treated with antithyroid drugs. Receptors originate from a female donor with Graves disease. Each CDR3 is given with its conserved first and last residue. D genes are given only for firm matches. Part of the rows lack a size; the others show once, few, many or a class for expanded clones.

CDR3 DNA: TGTGCCAGCAGCTTGTCGTTGGCAGAGTTATCCTACGAGCAGTACTTC
CDR3 protein: CASSLSLAELSYEQYF
V gene: TRBV7-2
clone size: many
D gene: .
J gene: TRBJ2-7

CDR3 DNA: TGCAGTGCTAGAGAGACAGGGAGGGACACTGAAGCTTTCTTT
CDR3 protein: CSARETGRDTEAFF
V gene: TRBV20-1
clone size: few
D gene: TRBD1
J gene: TRBJ1-1

CDR3 DNA: TGTGCCAGCAGCTTGGCAGCGCAGGACATAACCTACAATGAGCAGTTCTTC
CDR3 protein: CASSLAAQDITYNEQFF
V gene: TRBV5-6
clone size: .
D gene: .
J gene: TRBJ2-1

CDR3 DNA: TGTGCCAGCAGAGGGGGCCCACCGGGTGGCTACACCTTC
CDR3 protein: CASRGGPPGGYTF
V gene: TRBV28
clone size: many
D gene: TRBD1
J gene: TRBJ1-2

CDR3 DNA: TGCAGTGCCACTTTAGGCAGGATACGAGAGACCCAGTACTTC
CDR3 protein: CSATLGRIRETQYF
V gene: TRBV20-1
clone size: few
D gene: .
J gene: TRBJ2-5

CDR3 DNA: TGTGCCAGCAGCTCTAGCGGGGGACTCTCCTACGAGCAGTACTTC
CDR3 protein: CASSSSGGLSYEQYF
V gene: TRBV7-9
clone size: .
D gene: TRBD2
J gene: TRBJ2-7

CDR3 DNA: TGTGCCATCATTCATGGCGCTGAAGCTTTCTTT
CDR3 protein: CAIIHGAEAFF
V gene: TRBV10-3
clone size: .
D gene: .
J gene: TRBJ1-1

CDR3 DNA: TGTGCCAGCAGCTTGGGGACATTAGAGACCCAGTACTTC
CDR3 protein: CASSLGTLETQYF
V gene: TRBV5-4
clone size: many
D gene: .
J gene: TRBJ2-5

CDR3 DNA: TGTGCCGGCAGCCTGGGAGGGGGCAATCAGCCCCAGCATTTT
CDR3 protein: CAGSLGGGNQPQHF
V gene: TRBV6-2/TRBV6-3
clone size: .
D gene: .
J gene: TRBJ1-5

CDR3 DNA: TGTGCCAGCAGTTTATCATCCCAGGGCCACATGAACACTGAAGCTTTCTTT
CDR3 protein: CASSLSSQGHMNTEAFF
V gene: TRBV28
clone size: many
D gene: .
J gene: TRBJ1-1

CDR3 DNA: TGTGCCAGTTCGACCGGGAACTCCTACGAGCAGTACTTC
CDR3 protein: CASSTGNSYEQYF
V gene: TRBV6-2/TRBV6-3
clone size: .
D gene: .
J gene: TRBJ2-7

CDR3 DNA: TGCAGCGTTGTAACGGAAACTTACTATGGCTACACCTTC
CDR3 protein: CSVVTETYYGYTF
V gene: TRBV29-1
clone size: many
D gene: .
J gene: TRBJ1-2

CDR3 DNA: TGTGCCAGCAGTTTATTTTCCCAAGAGACCCAGTACTTC
CDR3 protein: CASSLFSQETQYF
V gene: TRBV27
clone size: many
D gene: .
J gene: TRBJ2-5

CDR3 DNA: TGTGCCAGCATTCTTAATATTCGGGGCAGAAACTATGGCTACACCTTC
CDR3 protein: CASILNIRGRNYGYTF
V gene: TRBV6-2/TRBV6-3
clone size: few
D gene: .
J gene: TRBJ1-2

CDR3 DNA: TGTGCCAGTGGACAGGGAAGTCAGCCCCAGCATTTT
CDR3 protein: CASGQGSQPQHF
V gene: TRBV6-1
clone size: few
D gene: TRBD1
J gene: TRBJ1-5

CDR3 DNA: TGCGCCAGCGGGAAGGGCACCGGGGAGCTGTTTTTT
CDR3 protein: CASGKGTGELFF
V gene: TRBV5-1
clone size: many
D gene: .
J gene: TRBJ2-2

CDR3 DNA: TGTGCCAGCAGTTTACCGGGCTCCCTTTTCGAGCAGTACTTC
CDR3 protein: CASSLPGSLFEQYF
V gene: TRBV6-2/TRBV6-3
clone size: many
D gene: .
J gene: TRBJ2-7

CDR3 DNA: TGCGCCAGCAGCTTGGTAGTTAGCGGGAACGAGCAGTACTTC
CDR3 protein: CASSLVVSGNEQYF
V gene: TRBV5-1
clone size: .
D gene: TRBD2
J gene: TRBJ2-7

CDR3 DNA: TGTGCCAGCAGTCTAACACAGCAGTACTTC
CDR3 protein: CASSLTQQYF
V gene: TRBV28
clone size: many
D gene: .
J gene: TRBJ2-7

CDR3 DNA: TGTGCCAGCAGCTTATCGGTAGCGATAAACATTCAGTACTTC
CDR3 protein: CASSLSVAINIQYF
V gene: TRBV7-2
clone size: .
D gene: .
J gene: TRBJ2-4

CDR3 DNA: TGTGCCAGCAGCCTCTCGGGACGGCAGTTCGCCGGGGAGCTGTTTTTT
CDR3 protein: CASSLSGRQFAGELFF
V gene: TRBV5-4
clone size: .
D gene: .
J gene: TRBJ2-2

CDR3 DNA: TGTGCCAGCACTACCCAGGGACAGACCTACGAGCAGTACTTC
CDR3 protein: CASTTQGQTYEQYF
V gene: TRBV6-2/TRBV6-3
clone size: .
D gene: TRBD1
J gene: TRBJ2-7

CDR3 DNA: TGCGCCAGCAGCCTCTCGACAGATTACGAGCAGTACTTC
CDR3 protein: CASSLSTDYEQYF
V gene: TRBV5-1
clone size: many
D gene: .
J gene: TRBJ2-7

CDR3 DNA: TGTGCCTCCGTCACAGGAATATATACTGAAGCTTTCTTT
CDR3 protein: CASVTGIYTEAFF
V gene: TRBV30
clone size: .
D gene: .
J gene: TRBJ1-1

CDR3 DNA: TGCAGTGCTTTACGGACAGGCGCGCAGCCCCAGCATTTT
CDR3 protein: CSALRTGAQPQHF
V gene: TRBV20-1
clone size: .
D gene: TRBD1
J gene: TRBJ1-5

CDR3 DNA: TGTGCCAGCAGCTCAGCAAGGGACAGTGAAGCTTTCTTT
CDR3 protein: CASSSARDSEAFF
V gene: TRBV7-2
clone size: .
D gene: TRBD1
J gene: TRBJ1-1

CDR3 DNA: TGTGCCAGCAGCTTGGAAGGCGGAAACTATGGCTACACCTTC
CDR3 protein: CASSLEGGNYGYTF
V gene: TRBV5-6
clone size: many
D gene: .
J gene: TRBJ1-2

CDR3 DNA: TGTGCCAGCAGGTCCCGACAGGGGGTAAACACCGGGGAGCTGTTTTTT
CDR3 protein: CASRSRQGVNTGELFF
V gene: TRBV27
clone size: few
D gene: TRBD1
J gene: TRBJ2-2

CDR3 DNA: TGTGCCACTTACGATGGGGGGACTCTCCTTAGAGAGCAGTACTTC
CDR3 protein: CATYDGGTLLREQYF
V gene: TRBV6-2/TRBV6-3
clone size: .
D gene: .
J gene: TRBJ2-7